The sequence of this TCR beta chain was determined in a study of T-cell memory formation after mild COVID-19. Germline V gene sequence: CDR1 SGHRS, CDR2 YFSETQ. Trimming took 2 bases from V and 9 from J; bases not matched to a gene: 5. The CDR3 has 12 amino acids. MiXCR was run by TCRdb on the 5' RACE reads, yielding one entry per CDR3 protein. The sample yields some 210,000 distinct CDR3 sequences, roughly 10% seen once. Sequenced: PBMCs or a T cell subset sorted from them (not recorded which). This chain joins TRBV5-1 and TRBJ2-7, with 7 bases matching TRBD1. This TCR came from a man between 18 and 35 years old who had mild COVID-19 (a few samples of this study predate the infection). Cell type and time point are not known. For the CDR3, the DNA is TGCGCCAGCAGCTTACAGGGGAGCGGGCAGTACTTC. It translates to CASSLQGSGQYF.